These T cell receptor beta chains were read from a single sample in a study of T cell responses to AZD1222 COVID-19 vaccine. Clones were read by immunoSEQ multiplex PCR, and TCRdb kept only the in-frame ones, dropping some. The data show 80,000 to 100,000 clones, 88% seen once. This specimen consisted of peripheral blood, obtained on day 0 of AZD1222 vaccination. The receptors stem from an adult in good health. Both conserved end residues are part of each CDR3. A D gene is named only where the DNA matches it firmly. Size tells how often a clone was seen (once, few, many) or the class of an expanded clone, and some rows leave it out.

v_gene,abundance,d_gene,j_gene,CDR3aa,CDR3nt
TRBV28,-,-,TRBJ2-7,CASKGTNYEQYF,TGTGCCAGCAAGGGGACGAACTACGAGCAGTACTTC
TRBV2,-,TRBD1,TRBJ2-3,CASSATGGTDTQYF,TGTGCCAGCTCCGCAACAGGGGGAACAGATACGCAGTATTTT
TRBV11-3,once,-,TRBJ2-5,CASSLTGRGSETQYF,TGTGCCAGCAGCTTGACAGGGCGGGGGTCAGAGACCCAGTACTTC
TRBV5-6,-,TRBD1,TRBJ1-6,CASSFRDRVLSPLHF,TGTGCCAGCAGCTTTCGGGACAGGGTCTTATCACCCCTCCACTTT
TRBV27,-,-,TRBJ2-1,CASNNRVAGLEQFF,TGTGCCAGCAATAATAGGGTGGCGGGACTCGAGCAGTTCTTC
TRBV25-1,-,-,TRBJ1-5,CASSVRVERINQPQHF,TGTGCCAGCAGTGTCAGGGTAGAGAGGATCAATCAGCCCCAGCATTTT
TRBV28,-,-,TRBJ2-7,CASSLGVYEQYF,TGTGCCAGCAGTTTAGGGGTCTACGAGCAGTACTTC
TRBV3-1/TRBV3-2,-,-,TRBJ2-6,CASSQRRGSSGANVLTF,TGTGCCAGCAGCCAACGACGTGGATCCTCTGGGGCCAACGTCCTGACTTTC
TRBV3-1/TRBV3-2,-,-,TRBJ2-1,CASSQTTGEQFF,TGTGCCAGCAGCCAGACGACAGGAGAGCAGTTCTTC
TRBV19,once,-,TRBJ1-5,CASSLEGTQPQHF,TGTGCCAGTAGCCTTGAGGGGACGCAGCCCCAGCATTTT
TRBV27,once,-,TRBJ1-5,CASSVASGQPQHF,TGTGCCAGCAGTGTGGCATCAGGTCAGCCCCAGCATTTT
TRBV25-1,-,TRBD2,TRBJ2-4,CASSGLAGGPEAKNIQYF,TGTGCCAGCAGTGGGTTAGCGGGAGGGCCTGAGGCCAAAAACATTCAGTACTTC
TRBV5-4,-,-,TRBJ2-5,CASSFLVQETQYF,TGTGCCAGCAGCTTTTTGGTTCAAGAGACCCAGTACTTC
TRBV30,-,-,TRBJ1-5,CAWSVTTGGNQPQHF,TGTGCCTGGAGTGTGACCACGGGAGGGAATCAGCCCCAGCATTTT
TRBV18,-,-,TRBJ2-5,CASSPTVQETQYF,TGTGCCAGCTCACCGACAGTCCAAGAGACCCAGTACTTC
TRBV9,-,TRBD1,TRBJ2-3,CASSVETGTVTDTQYF,TGTGCCAGCAGCGTAGAGACCGGGACAGTAACAGATACGCAGTATTTT
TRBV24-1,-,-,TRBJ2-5,CATSVGGGGETQYF,TGTGCCACCAGTGTAGGGGGGGGTGGAGAGACCCAGTACTTC
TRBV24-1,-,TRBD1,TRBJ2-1,CATMTGANNEQFF,TGTGCCACCATGACAGGGGCCAACAATGAGCAGTTCTTC
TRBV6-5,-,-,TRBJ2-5,CASSPLGGGQETQYF,TGTGCCAGCAGCCCCCTAGGGGGGGGCCAAGAGACCCAGTACTTC
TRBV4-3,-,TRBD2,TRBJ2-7,CASSLLAGAGYEQYF,TGCGCCAGCAGCCTCCTAGCGGGAGCGGGCTACGAGCAGTACTTC
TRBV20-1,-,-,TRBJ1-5,CSARGDQPQHF,TGCAGTGCTAGAGGTGATCAGCCCCAGCATTTT
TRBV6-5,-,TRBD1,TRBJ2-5,CASSWYFDRGEETQYF,TGTGCCAGCAGTTGGTACTTCGACAGGGGGGAAGAGACCCAGTACTTC
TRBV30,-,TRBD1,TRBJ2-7,CAWSRTGDRAYEQYF,TGTGCCTGGAGTCGAACAGGGGACAGGGCCTACGAGCAGTACTTC
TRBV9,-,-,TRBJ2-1,CASSPPGPEQFF,TGTGCCAGCAGCCCTCCGGGGCCGGAGCAGTTCTTC